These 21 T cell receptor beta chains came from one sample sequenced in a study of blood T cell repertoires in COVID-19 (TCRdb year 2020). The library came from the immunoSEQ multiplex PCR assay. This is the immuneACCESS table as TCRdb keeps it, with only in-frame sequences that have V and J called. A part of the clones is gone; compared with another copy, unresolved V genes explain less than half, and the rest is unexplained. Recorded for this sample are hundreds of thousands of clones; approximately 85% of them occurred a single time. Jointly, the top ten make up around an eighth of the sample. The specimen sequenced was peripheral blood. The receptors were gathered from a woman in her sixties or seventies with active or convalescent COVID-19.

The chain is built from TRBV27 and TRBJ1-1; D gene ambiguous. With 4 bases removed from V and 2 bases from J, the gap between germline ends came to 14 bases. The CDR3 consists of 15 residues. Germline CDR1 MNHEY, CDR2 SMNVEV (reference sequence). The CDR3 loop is CASSSTPLPNTEAFF. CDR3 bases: TGTGCCAGCAGTTCTACTCCACTTCCAAACACTGAAGCTTTCTTT.

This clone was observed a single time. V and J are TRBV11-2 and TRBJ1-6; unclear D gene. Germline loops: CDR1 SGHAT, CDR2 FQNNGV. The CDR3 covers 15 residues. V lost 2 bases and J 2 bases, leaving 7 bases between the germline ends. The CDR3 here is CASSLTAPYNSPLHF. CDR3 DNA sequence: TGTGCCAGCAGCTTAACAGCCCCCTATAATTCACCCCTCCACTTT. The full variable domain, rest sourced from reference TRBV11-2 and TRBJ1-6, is EAGVAQSPRYKIIEKRQSVAFWCNPISGHATLYWYQQILGQGPKLLIQFQNNGVVDDSQLPKDRFSAERLKGVDSTLKIQPAKLEDSAVYLCASSLTAPYNSPLHFGNGTRLTVT.

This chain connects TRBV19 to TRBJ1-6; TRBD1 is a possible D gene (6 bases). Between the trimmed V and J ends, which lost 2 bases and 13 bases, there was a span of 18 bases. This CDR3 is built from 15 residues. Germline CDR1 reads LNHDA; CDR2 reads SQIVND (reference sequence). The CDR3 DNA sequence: TGTGCCAGTAGTATAAGGCCCCCATCAGGGGCGCCCCTCCACTTT. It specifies CASSIRPPSGAPLHF.

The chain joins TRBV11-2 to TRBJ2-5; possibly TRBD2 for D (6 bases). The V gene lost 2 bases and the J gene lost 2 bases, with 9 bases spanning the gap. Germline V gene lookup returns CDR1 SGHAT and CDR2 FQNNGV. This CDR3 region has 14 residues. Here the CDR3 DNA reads TGTGCCAGCAGCTTACGGCGGGGACAAGAGACCCAGTACTTC. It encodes CASSLRRGQETQYF.

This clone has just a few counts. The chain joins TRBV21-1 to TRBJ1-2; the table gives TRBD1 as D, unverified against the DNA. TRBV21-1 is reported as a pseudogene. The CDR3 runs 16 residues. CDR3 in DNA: TGTGCCAGGAGGCCTCACAGGCAGGGGCAAAACTATGGCTACACCTTC. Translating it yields CARRPHRQGQNYGYTF.

CDR3 nucleotide sequence: TGTGCCAGCTCACCTACGGGACAGGAAAATTCACCCCTCCACTTT. Its protein product is CASSPTGQENSPLHF. The rearrangement links TRBV18 to TRBJ1-6, with 8 bases lining up with TRBD1. Germline trimming cut 3 bases from V and 7 bases from J; bases unmatched to any gene: 5. The CDR3 is 15 amino acids. Germline V gene sequence: CDR1 KGHSH, CDR2 LQKENI.

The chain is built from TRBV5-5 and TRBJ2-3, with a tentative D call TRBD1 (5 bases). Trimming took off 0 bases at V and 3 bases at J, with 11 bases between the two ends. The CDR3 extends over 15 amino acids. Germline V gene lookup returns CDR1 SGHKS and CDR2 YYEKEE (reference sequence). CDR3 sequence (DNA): TGTGCCAGCAGCTTGGCAGGGTATGGAACAGATACGCAGTATTTT. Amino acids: CASSLAGYGTDTQYF.

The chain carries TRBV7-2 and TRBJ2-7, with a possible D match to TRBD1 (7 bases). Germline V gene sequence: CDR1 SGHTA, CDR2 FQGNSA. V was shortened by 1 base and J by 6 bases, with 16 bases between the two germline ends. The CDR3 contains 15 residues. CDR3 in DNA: TGTGCCAGCAGCTTAGAGGTCAGGGGGGTGGGCGAGCAGTACTTC. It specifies CASSLEVRGVGEQYF.

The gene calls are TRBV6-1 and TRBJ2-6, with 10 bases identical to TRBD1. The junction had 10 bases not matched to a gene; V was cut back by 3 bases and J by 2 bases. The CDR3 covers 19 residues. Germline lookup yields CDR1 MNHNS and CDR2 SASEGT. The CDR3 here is CASSDSPRTGGAGANVLTF. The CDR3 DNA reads TGTGCCAGCAGTGATTCACCTAGGACAGGGGGAGCTGGGGCCAACGTCCTGACTTTC.

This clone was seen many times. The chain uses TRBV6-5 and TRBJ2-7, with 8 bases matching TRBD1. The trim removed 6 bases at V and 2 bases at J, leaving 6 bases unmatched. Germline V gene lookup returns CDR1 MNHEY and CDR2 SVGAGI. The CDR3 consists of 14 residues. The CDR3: CASSRRDRTYEQYF. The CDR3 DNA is TGTGCCAGCAGCAGACGGGACAGGACCTACGAGCAGTACTTC.

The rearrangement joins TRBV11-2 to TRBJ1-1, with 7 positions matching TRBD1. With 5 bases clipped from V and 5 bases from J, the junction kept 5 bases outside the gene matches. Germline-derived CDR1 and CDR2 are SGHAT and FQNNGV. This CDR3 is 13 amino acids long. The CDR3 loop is CASSTTGDTEAFF. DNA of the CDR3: TGTGCCAGCAGCACAACAGGGGATACTGAAGCTTTCTTT.

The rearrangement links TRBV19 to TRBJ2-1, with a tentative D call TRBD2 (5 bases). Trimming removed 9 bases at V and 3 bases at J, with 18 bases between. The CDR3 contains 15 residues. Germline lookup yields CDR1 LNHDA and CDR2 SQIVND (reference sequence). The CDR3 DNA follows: TGTGCCAGCCGACTCTCGGGAAGGGTCTACAATGAGCAGTTCTTC. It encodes CASRLSGRVYNEQFF.

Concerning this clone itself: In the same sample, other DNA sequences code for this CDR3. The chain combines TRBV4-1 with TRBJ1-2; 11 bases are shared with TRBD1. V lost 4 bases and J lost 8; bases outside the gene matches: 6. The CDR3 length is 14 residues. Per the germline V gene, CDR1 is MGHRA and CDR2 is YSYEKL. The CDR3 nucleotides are TGCGCCAGCAGCCCCGGACAGGGGGCCCTGGGCTACACCTTC. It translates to CASSPGQGALGYTF.

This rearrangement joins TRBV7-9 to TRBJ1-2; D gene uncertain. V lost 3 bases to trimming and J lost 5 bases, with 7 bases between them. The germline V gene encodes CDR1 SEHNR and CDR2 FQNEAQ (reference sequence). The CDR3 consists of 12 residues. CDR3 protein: CASSFEEYGYTF. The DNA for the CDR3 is TGTGCCAGCAGCTTTGAAGAGTATGGCTACACCTTC.

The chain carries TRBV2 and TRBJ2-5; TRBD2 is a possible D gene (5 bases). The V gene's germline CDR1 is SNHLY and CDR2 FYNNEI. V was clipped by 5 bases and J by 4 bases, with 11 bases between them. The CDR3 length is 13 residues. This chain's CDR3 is CASSQRGGETQYF. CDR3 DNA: TGTGCCAGCAGTCAGAGAGGAGGAGAGACCCAGTACTTC.

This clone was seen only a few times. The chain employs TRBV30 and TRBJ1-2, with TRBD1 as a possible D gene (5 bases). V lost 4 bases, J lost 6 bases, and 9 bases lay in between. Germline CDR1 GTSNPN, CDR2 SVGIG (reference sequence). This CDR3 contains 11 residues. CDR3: CAWMRGDGYTF. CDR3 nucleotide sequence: TGTGCCTGGATGCGGGGCGATGGCTACACCTTC.

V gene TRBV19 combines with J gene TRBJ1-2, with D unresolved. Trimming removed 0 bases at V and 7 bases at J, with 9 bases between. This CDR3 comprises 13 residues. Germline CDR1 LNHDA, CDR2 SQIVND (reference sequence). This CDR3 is CASSIEPYGGYTF. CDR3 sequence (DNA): TGTGCCAGTAGTATAGAACCCTACGGTGGCTACACCTTC. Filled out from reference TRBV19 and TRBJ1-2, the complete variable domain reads DGGITQSPKYLFRKEGQNVTLSCEQNLNHDAMYWYRQDPGQGLRLIYYSQIVNDFQKGDIAEGYSVSREKKESFPLTVTSAQKNPTAFYLCASSIEPYGGYTFGSGTRLTVV.

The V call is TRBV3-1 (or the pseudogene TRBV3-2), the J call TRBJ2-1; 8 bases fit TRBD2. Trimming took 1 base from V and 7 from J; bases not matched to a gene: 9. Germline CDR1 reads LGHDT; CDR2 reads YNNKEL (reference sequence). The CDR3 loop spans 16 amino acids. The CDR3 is CASSQANGGARNEQFF. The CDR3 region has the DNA TGTGCCAGCAGCCAAGCGAACGGGGGGGCCCGGAATGAGCAGTTCTTC.

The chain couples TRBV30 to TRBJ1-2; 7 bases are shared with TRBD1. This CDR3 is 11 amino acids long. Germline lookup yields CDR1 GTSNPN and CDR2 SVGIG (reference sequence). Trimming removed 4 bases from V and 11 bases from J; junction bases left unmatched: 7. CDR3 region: CAWTRQGPYTF. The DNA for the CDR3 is TGTGCCTGGACTCGACAGGGCCCTTACACCTTC. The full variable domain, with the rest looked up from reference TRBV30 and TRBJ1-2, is SQTIHQWPATLVQPVGSPLSLECTVEGTSNPNLYWYRQAAGRGLQLLFYSVGIGQISSEVPQNLSASRPQDRQFILSSKKLLLSDSGFYLCAWTRQGPYTFGSGTRLTVV.

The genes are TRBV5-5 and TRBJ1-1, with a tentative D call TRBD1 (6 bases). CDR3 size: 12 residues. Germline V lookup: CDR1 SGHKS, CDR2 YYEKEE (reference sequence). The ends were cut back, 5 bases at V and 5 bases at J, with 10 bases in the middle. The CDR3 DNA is TGTGCCAGCAGGGCAGGGGATACTGAAGCTTTCTTT. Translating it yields CASRAGDTEAFF.

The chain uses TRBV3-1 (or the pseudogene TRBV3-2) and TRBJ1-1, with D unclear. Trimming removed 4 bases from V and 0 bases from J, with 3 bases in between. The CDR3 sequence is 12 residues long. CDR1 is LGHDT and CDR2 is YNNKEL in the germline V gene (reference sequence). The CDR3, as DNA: TGTGCCAGCAGCCTCGTGAACACTGAAGCTTTCTTT. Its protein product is CASSLVNTEAFF.